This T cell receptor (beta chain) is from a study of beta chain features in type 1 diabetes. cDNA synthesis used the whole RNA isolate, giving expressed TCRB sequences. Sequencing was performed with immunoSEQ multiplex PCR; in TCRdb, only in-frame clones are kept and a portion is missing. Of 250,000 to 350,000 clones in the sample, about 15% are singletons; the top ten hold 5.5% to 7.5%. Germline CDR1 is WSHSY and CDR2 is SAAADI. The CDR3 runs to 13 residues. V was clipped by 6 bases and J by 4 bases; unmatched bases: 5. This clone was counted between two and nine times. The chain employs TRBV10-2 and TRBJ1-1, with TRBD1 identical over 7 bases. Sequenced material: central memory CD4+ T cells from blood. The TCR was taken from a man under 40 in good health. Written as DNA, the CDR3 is TGCGCCAGCAGGCTCAGGGGGGGCACTGAAGCTTTCTTT. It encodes CASRLRGGTEAFF.